The rows below give T cell receptor beta chains drawn from one sample of a study of siplizumab effects on memory and regulatory T cells. The table came from immunoSEQ multiplex PCR; TCRdb's copy has only in-frame clones and leaves some out. The table shows around 100,000 clones, with around 90% occurring only once. Sequencing used non-Treg CD4+ T cells sorted from blood. These receptors came from a human donor in good health. Each CDR3 is given with its conserved first and last residue. D genes are given only for firm matches. Not every row has a clone size; where given, it reads once, few, many or a size class.

abundance,v_gene,d_gene,j_gene,CDR3nt,CDR3aa
few,TRBV6-5,TRBD1,TRBJ1-2,TGTGCCAGCAGGGACAGGGCAAACTATGGCTACACCTTC,CASRDRANYGYTF
-,TRBV30,-,TRBJ2-7,TGTGCCTGGAGTCTTTACCCCGAGCGACACGAGCAGTACTTC,CAWSLYPERHEQYF
-,TRBV6-5,TRBD1,TRBJ1-2,TGTGCCAGCACGAGGGCCAGGGGGCAAGGCTACACCTTC,CASTRARGQGYTF
-,TRBV14,-,TRBJ1-4,TGTGCCAGCAGCCAAGGGGGCAGAGGGGAAAAACTGTTTTTT,CASSQGGRGEKLFF
few,TRBV7-9,-,TRBJ2-1,TGTGCCAGCAGCTTAGCGGAGACTAGGGGGTGGGATGAGCAGTTCTTC,CASSLAETRGWDEQFF
-,TRBV19,-,TRBJ2-5,TGTGCCAGTGGACATGGGGCCCTGCAGACCCAGTACTTC,CASGHGALQTQYF
-,TRBV29-1,-,TRBJ1-4,TGCAGCGTTGAAGATGAGAGGCCCGGTGAAAAACTGTTTTTT,CSVEDERPGEKLFF
-,TRBV5-4,TRBD2,TRBJ2-1,TGTGCCAGCAGCTTCTTTGGCGGGAGCTCCTACAATGAGCAGTTCTTC,CASSFFGGSSYNEQFF
-,TRBV9,-,TRBJ2-4,TGTGCCAGCAGCCCTCCCGGGACCCCGAGGGGAAACATTCAGTACTTC,CASSPPGTPRGNIQYF
-,TRBV2,TRBD2,TRBJ2-7,TGTGCCAGCAGGGGGACTAGCGGGGCGGAGGGGCAGTACTTC,CASRGTSGAEGQYF
-,TRBV10-3,TRBD2,TRBJ2-3,TGTGCCATCAGCCGGACTCTAGCGGGAGGGACCGGCGCAGATACGCAGTATTTT,CAISRTLAGGTGADTQYF
-,TRBV27,TRBD1,TRBJ2-7,TGTGCCAGCAGTCCGACCCGGACAGGGGGCGACGAGCAGTACTTC,CASSPTRTGGDEQYF
-,TRBV28,TRBD1,TRBJ2-1,TGTGCCAGCCGGACAGGGGATGAGCAGTTCTTC,CASRTGDEQFF
-,TRBV7-2,-,TRBJ2-7,TGTGCCAGCAGCTTATGGTACGAGCAGTACTTC,CASSLWYEQYF
-,TRBV25-1,TRBD2,TRBJ2-7,TGTGCCAGCAGTGAATCGCGGACTAGCGTCGGCGAGCAGTACTTC,CASSESRTSVGEQYF
-,TRBV7-9,TRBD2,TRBJ2-1,TGTGCCAGCAGCCCTAAGATCAGCGGGAAGGCTAAATCGTACAATGAGCAGTTCTTC,CASSPKISGKAKSYNEQFF
-,TRBV10-3,-,TRBJ1-2,TGTGCCATCAGTGAGGGGCAACAGGGAAACGGTGGCTACACCTTC,CAISEGQQGNGGYTF
-,TRBV29-1,-,TRBJ2-1,TGCAGCGCCCAACCCGGACAGCGGGGCAATGAGCAGTTCTTC,CSAQPGQRGNEQFF
-,TRBV7-3,TRBD2,TRBJ2-1,TGTGCCAGCAGCTTAACGGCTAGCGGGAGGGCGTATGAGCAGTTCTTC,CASSLTASGRAYEQFF
-,TRBV28,-,TRBJ2-1,TGTGCCAGCAGCGGGGGAGGCTCCTACAATGAGCAGTTCTTC,CASSGGGSYNEQFF
-,TRBV19,-,TRBJ1-1,TGTGCCAGTAGTATATCAGGCAGGGTCGGTGAAGCTTTCTTT,CASSISGRVGEAFF
-,TRBV28,TRBD2,TRBJ2-3,TGTGCCAGCGTAATCCCGGGAGGGATAGATACGCAGTATTTT,CASVIPGGIDTQYF
-,TRBV25-1,-,TRBJ2-1,TGTGCCAGCAGTCGGGCTGAGGCTTACAATGAGCAGTTCTTC,CASSRAEAYNEQFF
few,TRBV28,-,TRBJ2-1,TGTGCCAGCAGTGAACTAAGGAGCTCCTACAATGAGCAGTTCTTC,CASSELRSSYNEQFF
-,TRBV30,-,TRBJ1-5,TGTGCCTGGAGTGTACTTCGGGGTAGCAATCAGCCCCAGCATTTT,CAWSVLRGSNQPQHF
-,TRBV7-9,-,TRBJ1-3,TGTGCCAGCAGCTTAGACAGTCCCCTCTTAAAGTCCTCTGGAAACACCATATATTTT,CASSLDSPLLKSSGNTIYF
-,TRBV6-1,-,TRBJ2-3,TGTGCCAGCTCCCGGCGCTTGACAGACACAGATACGCAGTATTTT,CASSRRLTDTDTQYF
-,TRBV23-1,-,TRBJ2-7,TGCGCCAGCAGTCAAGGGACACACCACGAGCAGTACTTC,CASSQGTHHEQYF
-,TRBV6-5,-,TRBJ1-1,TGTGCCAGCAGTTACTCGGGGGGGACCGGCGGTGAAGCTTTCTTT,CASSYSGGTGGEAFF
-,TRBV5-1,-,TRBJ1-5,TGCGCCAGCAGCCTTACCGTAGGTCAGCCCCAGCATTTT,CASSLTVGQPQHF
few,TRBV30,TRBD2,TRBJ2-7,TGTGCCTGGACTACCCCCGGGACTAGCGGGAGTGACGAGCAGTACTTC,CAWTTPGTSGSDEQYF
-,TRBV21-1,-,TRBJ1-1,TGTGCCAGCAGCAGCGGACAGGACCAACGGGCTTTCTTT,CASSSGQDQRAFF
-,TRBV5-1,-,TRBJ1-5,TGCGCCAGCAGCTTGGAACGAGGACAGCCCCAGCATTTT,CASSLERGQPQHF
-,TRBV7-9,-,TRBJ2-2,TGTGCCAGCAGCCTGACTAGACCCGGGGAGCTGTTTTTT,CASSLTRPGELFF
-,TRBV7-7,TRBD2,TRBJ2-3,TGTGCTAGCAGCCCTAGCGGGCCTATGACAGATACGCAGTATTTT,CASSPSGPMTDTQYF
-,TRBV5-3,TRBD2,TRBJ2-2,TGTGCCAGAAGCTTCGGTGCTACTAGCGGGAGGGTGAACACCGGGGAGCTGTTTTTT,CARSFGATSGRVNTGELFF
few,TRBV7-9,-,TRBJ2-7,TGTGCCAGCAGCCTCGGCGGGGTAGGCGAGCAGTACTTC,CASSLGGVGEQYF
once,TRBV6-1,TRBD2,TRBJ2-1,TGTGCCAGCAGTACCCGGGAGGGGGGCTTCGAGCAGTTCTTC,CASSTREGGFEQFF
-,TRBV2,-,TRBJ2-6,TGTGCCAGCAAGGAATCCGGGAGAGGGGCCAACGTCCTGACTTTC,CASKESGRGANVLTF
-,TRBV2,-,TRBJ2-7,TGTGCCCATTCAGACCCCCATGGCGAGCAGTACTTC,CAHSDPHGEQYF
once,TRBV6-5,TRBD1,TRBJ2-3,TGTGCCAGCAGAGATACAGGGGGCGCACGGGATACGCAGTATTTT,CASRDTGGARDTQYF
-,TRBV29-1,TRBD2,TRBJ2-3,TGCAGCGTTACGGGACTAGCGGGAGTAGATACGCAGTATTTT,CSVTGLAGVDTQYF
few,TRBV5-1,TRBD1,TRBJ2-2,TGCGCCAGCAGTACCGGGACAGGGGGGAGGACCGGGGAGCTGTTTTTT,CASSTGTGGRTGELFF
-,TRBV27,-,TRBJ2-7,TGTGCCAGCAGTTCCCCAGGTTCCTCCTACGAGCAGTACTTC,CASSSPGSSYEQYF
-,TRBV28,TRBD2,TRBJ2-3,TGTGCCAGCAGCTCCGGGACTAGCGGGAGTGCAGATACGCAGTATTTT,CASSSGTSGSADTQYF
once,TRBV30,TRBD1,TRBJ1-6,TGTGCCTGGAGTGTAGGGGGACAGGGTGATTCACCCCTCCACTTT,CAWSVGGQGDSPLHF
once,TRBV7-2,-,TRBJ2-5,TGTGCCAGCAGCTTTGGGTACCAAGAGACCCAGTACTTC,CASSFGYQETQYF
-,TRBV20-1,-,TRBJ1-2,TGCAGTGCCTACTGGGATGGCTACACCTTC,CSAYWDGYTF
-,TRBV7-9,-,TRBJ1-3,TGTGCCAGCAGCTGGGACACCAACTCTGGAAACACCATATATTTT,CASSWDTNSGNTIYF
-,TRBV21-1,-,TRBJ2-2,TGTGCCAGCACCGGACTAGCGGGAGTTGCCGGGGAGCTGTTTTTT,CASTGLAGVAGELFF
-,TRBV7-3,-,TRBJ2-6,TGTGCCAGCAGCCTACGGGGAGGGGGGCACCTCTCCGGGGCCAACGTCCTGACTTTC,CASSLRGGGHLSGANVLTF
-,TRBV7-8,-,TRBJ2-7,TGTGCCAGCAGCTACAGGGCCTCCTACGAGCAGTACTTC,CASSYRASYEQYF
-,TRBV29-1,-,TRBJ2-1,TGCAGCGTTGTCCGGGACTGGGCTAACAATGAGCAGTTCTTC,CSVVRDWANNEQFF
-,TRBV2,-,TRBJ2-5,TGTGCCAGCAGTGATCTAGCGAGAAACAGGCAGACCCAGTACTTC,CASSDLARNRQTQYF
-,TRBV7-8,TRBD2,TRBJ2-3,TGTGCCAGCAGCCCAGAGGGACTAGCGGGCGCTACGCAGTATTTT,CASSPEGLAGATQYF